This T cell receptor (beta chain) was identified in a study of cytomegalovirus exposure and HLA in healthy donors. The study's findings and limits: Based on reports, TCR beta sequences accurately predicted HLA-A and HLA-B alleles for most subjects.

This clone is a singleton in its sample. The antigen remains undetermined. Germline values: CDR1 MDHEN, CDR2 SYDVKM. This CDR3 has 20 amino acids. V lost 3 bases, J lost 0 bases, and 21 bases lay in between. Primers: 60 Vbeta forward and 13 Jbeta reverse. Clones were sequenced by immunoSEQ multiplex PCR, and TCRdb holds only the in-frame ones, with some missing. Among 110,000 or so clones listed, over 65% were seen once. This TCR was sampled from a woman aged 30 to 39 in good health and CMV-seropositive. Sequenced: PBMCs. V gene TRBV28 combines with J gene TRBJ2-6; D perhaps matches TRBD1 (6 bases). The CDR3 coding sequence is TGTGCCAGCAGTTTCTTCTTTTCTTGGACAGCAAGCTCTGGGGCCAACGTCCTGACTTTC. Translation: CASSFFFSWTASSGANVLTF.